These 7 T cell receptor beta chains were all obtained from the same sample, sequenced in a study of neurological immune-mediated disorders. TCRdb reprocessed the 5' RACE reads via MiXCR and lists one record per CDR3 protein. The sample has approximately 30,000 distinct CDR3 sequences, less than 8.5% seen once. Input material: PBMCs. Source of these receptors: a woman in her fifties or sixties in good health.

The sample holds many counts of this clonotype. The chain uses TRBV20-1 and TRBJ2-1; D might be TRBD2 (6 bases). The germline V gene has CDR1 DFQATT and CDR2 SNEGSKA (reference sequence). V dropped 4 bases and J dropped 8 bases, with 15 bases sitting between them. CDR3 size: 13 residues. CDR3 DNA: TGCAGTGCTAAGCTAGCGCCCCTGCATGAGCAGTTCTTC. Amino acids: CSAKLAPLHEQFF.

V and J are TRBV3-1 and TRBJ1-3, with 7 bases matching TRBD1. The CDR3 spans 17 residues. Germline CDR1 is LGHDT and CDR2 is YNNKEL (reference sequence). Trimming cost V 2 bases and J 2 bases; bases outside gene matches: 9. CDR3 amino acids: CASSQRAGGMAGNTIYF. In DNA, the CDR3 is TGTGCCAGCAGCCAAAGGGCAGGGGGAATGGCTGGAAACACCATATATTTT.

In its sample, this clonotype was seen many times. The chain recombines TRBV28 with TRBJ1-1; TRBD1 agrees at 7 bases. Germline assignment: CDR1 MDHEN and CDR2 SYDVKM. The CDR3 contains 17 residues. The V gene end was trimmed by 5 bases and the J gene end by 5 bases; junction bases not matched to a gene: 17. The CDR3 bases are TGTGCCAGCAGTCACCAGTGGGCAGGGGGAGTTAGGACTGAAGCTTTCTTT. Its translation: CASSHQWAGGVRTEAFF.

This clonotype was counted at least ten times. V gene TRBV9 combines with J gene TRBJ2-5; TRBD2 matches at 10 bases. CDR3 size: 17 residues. Losses at the gene ends were 6 bases for V and 2 bases for J; bases not matched to a gene: 13. Germline V gene sequence: CDR1 SGDLS, CDR2 YYNGEE. The CDR3 region is CASTENGLAGAQETQYF. CDR3 nucleotides: TGTGCCAGCACCGAAAATGGGCTAGCGGGGGCTCAAGAGACCCAGTACTTC. Full variable domain (remainder filled in from reference TRBV9 and TRBJ2-5): DSGVTQTPKHLITATGQRVTLRCSPRSGDLSVYWYQQSLDQGLQFLIQYYNGEERAKGNILERFSAQQFPDLHSELNLSSLELGDSALYFCASTENGLAGAQETQYFGPGTRLLVL.

This clonotype has ten or more counts. V gene TRBV5-4 combines with J gene TRBJ2-7, with 8 nucleotides matching TRBD2. Trimming removed 3 bases from V and 7 bases from J; junction bases left unmatched: 9. CDR1 and CDR2 from the germline V gene are SGHNT and YYREEE (reference sequence). The CDR3 totals 14 residues. The CDR3 protein is CASSYRLERGEQYF. The CDR3 region has the DNA TGTGCCAGCAGCTACCGACTAGAGCGGGGGGAGCAGTACTTC.

Ten or more counts support this clonotype. The genes are TRBV20-1 and TRBJ2-1; TRBD2 agrees at 12 bases. The CDR3 sequence is 19 residues long. CDR1 DFQATT and CDR2 SNEGSKA come from the germline V gene (reference sequence). The ends lost 3 bases at V and 1 base at J; junction bases unmatched: 13. DNA of the CDR3: TGCAGTGCTAGCCCACCTAGCGGGGGGGCCCTTGGGTCCTACAATGAGCAGTTCTTC. Translation: CSASPPSGGALGSYNEQFF.

This clonotype was picked up one time. The rearrangement joins TRBV12-3 or TRBV12-4 to TRBJ1-5, with D perhaps TRBD1 (5 bases). CDR3 length: 14 residues. V dropped 9 bases and J dropped 2 bases, with 14 bases sitting between them. CDR3 region: CARTGTAGNQPQHF. In DNA, the CDR3 is TGTGCCAGGACCGGGACCGCGGGCAATCAGCCCCAGCATTTT.